The entry below gives a single T cell receptor (beta chain) sequence along with its context. The data belong to a study of blood T cell repertoires in COVID-19. Study at large: The United States, Italy and Spain supplied acute and convalescent COVID-19 samples.

V lost 5 bases and J lost 4, with 18 bases in between. This CDR3 has 17 residues. In germline, CDR1 is MNHEY, CDR2 SVGEGT. Authors' processing steps: From reference gene primer amplification, estimates of nucleated cell counts were derived. TCRdb keeps only in-frame clones here, not all; method: immunoSEQ multiplex PCR. The V and J calls and the clone size are those of that table, but D and trimming were determined from the DNA. This sample carries 130,000 or so clones, roughly 91% of them seen once, and the ten largest clones take less than 5.5%. Seattle patient enrollment occurred during active infection, with longitudinal follow-up thereafter.

The origin of this receptor is a man aged 60 to 75 with COVID-19, enrolled during active disease. The rearrangement links TRBV6-2 or TRBV6-3 to TRBJ1-6, with D possibly matching TRBD1 (5 bases). The sequencing input was peripheral blood. The CDR3 region has the DNA TGTGCCAGCAGTCCCTGGGGTGGGGGACTTTATAATTCACCCCTCCACTTT. This gives the protein CASSPWGGGLYNSPLHF.